This TCR beta chain was sequenced during a study of CD8+CD57+ T cells in acquired aplastic anemia. Patients picked for sequencing had shown CD8+CD57+ cell expansion detected by flow cytometry. This clonotype came up many times. CDR3 length: 14 residues. V gave up 3 bases and J gave up 1 base, with 10 bases separating them. The germline CDR1 and CDR2 sequences are SGHTS and YDEGEE. Investigators profiled TCR beta VDJ and CDR3 from genomic DNA template. TCRdb fed the reads into MiXCR, producing one record per CDR3 protein. The repertoire includes 310,000 or so distinct CDR3 sequences, roughly 61% of them detected once, and roughly 1.2% sits in the top ten.

The chain recombines TRBV5-8 with TRBJ1-2; a weak D match, TRBD1 (6 bases). The clonotype comes from a human donor with aplastic anemia. Sequenced sample: sorted CD4+, CD8+, or CD8+CD57+ T cells (not recorded which) from PBMCs. DNA of the CDR3: TGTGCCAGCAGCTCGACAGGTAGTAACTATGGCTACACCTTC. It specifies CASSSTGSNYGYTF.